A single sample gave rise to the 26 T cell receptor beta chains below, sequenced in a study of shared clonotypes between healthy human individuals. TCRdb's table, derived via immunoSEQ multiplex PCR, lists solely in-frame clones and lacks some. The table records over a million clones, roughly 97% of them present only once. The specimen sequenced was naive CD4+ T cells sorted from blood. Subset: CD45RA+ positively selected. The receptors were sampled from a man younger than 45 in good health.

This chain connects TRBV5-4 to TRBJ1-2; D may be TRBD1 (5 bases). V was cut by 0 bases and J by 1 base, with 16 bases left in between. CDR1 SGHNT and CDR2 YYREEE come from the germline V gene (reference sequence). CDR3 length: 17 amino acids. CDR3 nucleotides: TGTGCCAGCAGCTTGGGGGGCCGGCCAGACTATAACTATGGCTACACCTTC. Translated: CASSLGGRPDYNYGYTF.

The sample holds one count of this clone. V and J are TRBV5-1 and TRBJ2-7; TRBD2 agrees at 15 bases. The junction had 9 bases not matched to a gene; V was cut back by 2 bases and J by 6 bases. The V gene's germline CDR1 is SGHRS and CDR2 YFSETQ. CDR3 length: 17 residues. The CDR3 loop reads CASSFGLAGGPALEQYF. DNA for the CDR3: TGCGCCAGCAGCTTTGGACTAGCGGGAGGGCCCGCTCTCGAGCAGTACTTC.

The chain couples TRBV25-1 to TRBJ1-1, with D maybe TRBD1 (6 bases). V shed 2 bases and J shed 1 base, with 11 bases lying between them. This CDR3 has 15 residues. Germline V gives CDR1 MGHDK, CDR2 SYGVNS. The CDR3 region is CASSEPQTGNTEAFF. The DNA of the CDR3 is TGTGCCAGCAGTGAACCCCAGACAGGGAACACTGAAGCTTTCTTT.

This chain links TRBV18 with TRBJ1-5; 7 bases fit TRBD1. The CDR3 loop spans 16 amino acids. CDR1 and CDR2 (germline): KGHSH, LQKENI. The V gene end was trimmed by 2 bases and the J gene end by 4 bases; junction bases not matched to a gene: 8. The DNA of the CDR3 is TGTGCCAGCTCACCATTTAACAGGGGAACAAATCAGCCCCAGCATTTT. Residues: CASSPFNRGTNQPQHF.

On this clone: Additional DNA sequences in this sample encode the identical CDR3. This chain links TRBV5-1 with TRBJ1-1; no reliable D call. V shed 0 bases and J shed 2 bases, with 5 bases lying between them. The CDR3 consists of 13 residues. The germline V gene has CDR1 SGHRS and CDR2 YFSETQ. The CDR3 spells CASSLVVNTEAFF. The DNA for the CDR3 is TGCGCCAGCAGCTTGGTCGTAAACACTGAAGCTTTCTTT.

CDR3 bases: TGTGCCAGTAGTACGCCCGGGCAAAAACTGTTTTTT. This gives the protein CASSTPGQKLFF. The rearrangement uses TRBV19 and TRBJ1-4; D ambiguous. Germline loops: CDR1 LNHDA, CDR2 SQIVND (reference sequence). V lost 4 bases to trimming and J lost 9 bases, with 9 bases between them. CDR3 length: 12 amino acids. Together with reference TRBV19 and TRBJ1-4, the CDR3 gives the full variable domain: DGGITQSPKYLFRKEGQNVTLSCEQNLNHDAMYWYRQDPGQGLRLIYYSQIVNDFQKGDIAEGYSVSREKKESFPLTVTSAQKNPTAFYLCASSTPGQKLFFGSGTQLSVL.

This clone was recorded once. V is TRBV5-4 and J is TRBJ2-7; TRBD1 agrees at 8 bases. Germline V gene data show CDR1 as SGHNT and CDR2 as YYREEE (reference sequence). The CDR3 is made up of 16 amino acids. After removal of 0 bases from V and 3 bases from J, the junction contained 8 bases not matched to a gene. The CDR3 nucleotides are TGTGCCAGCAGCTTGGAAGTGGACAGGGCTGTCTACGAGCAGTACTTC. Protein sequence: CASSLEVDRAVYEQYF.

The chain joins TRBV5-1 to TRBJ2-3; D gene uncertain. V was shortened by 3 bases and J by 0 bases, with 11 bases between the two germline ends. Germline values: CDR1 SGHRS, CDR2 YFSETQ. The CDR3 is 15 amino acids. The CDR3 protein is CASSSGGSSTDTQYF. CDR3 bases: TGCGCCAGCAGCTCTGGCGGCTCTAGCACAGATACGCAGTATTTT.

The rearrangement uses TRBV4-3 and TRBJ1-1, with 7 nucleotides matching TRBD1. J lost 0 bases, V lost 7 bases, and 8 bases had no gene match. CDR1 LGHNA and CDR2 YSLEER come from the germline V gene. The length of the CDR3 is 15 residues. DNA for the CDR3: TGCGCCAGCACCCAGGGGGTAAGGATGAACACTGAAGCTTTCTTT. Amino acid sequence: CASTQGVRMNTEAFF.

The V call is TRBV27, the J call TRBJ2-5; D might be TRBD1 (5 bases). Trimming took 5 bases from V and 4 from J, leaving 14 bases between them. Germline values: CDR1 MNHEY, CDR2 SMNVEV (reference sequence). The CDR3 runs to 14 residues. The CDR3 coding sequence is TGTGCCAGCAGTCGACCAGGGTTCTCAGAGACCCAGTACTTC. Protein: CASSRPGFSETQYF.

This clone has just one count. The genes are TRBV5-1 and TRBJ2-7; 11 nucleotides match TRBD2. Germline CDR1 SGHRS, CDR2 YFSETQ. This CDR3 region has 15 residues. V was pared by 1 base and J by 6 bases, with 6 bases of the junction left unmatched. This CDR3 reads CASSLSVAGGGEQYF. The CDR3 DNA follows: TGCGCCAGCAGCTTGTCGGTAGCGGGAGGGGGCGAGCAGTACTTC.

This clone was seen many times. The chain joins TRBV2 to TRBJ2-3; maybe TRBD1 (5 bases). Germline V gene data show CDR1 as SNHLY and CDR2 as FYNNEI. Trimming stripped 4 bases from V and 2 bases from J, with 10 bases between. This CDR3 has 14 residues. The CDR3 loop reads CASSGQLDTDTQYF. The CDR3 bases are TGTGCCAGCAGTGGACAGCTAGACACAGATACGCAGTATTTT.

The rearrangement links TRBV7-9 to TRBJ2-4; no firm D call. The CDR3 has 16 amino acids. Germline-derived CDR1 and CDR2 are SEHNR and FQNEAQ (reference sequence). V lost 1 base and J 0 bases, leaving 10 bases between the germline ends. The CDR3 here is CASSLERHLAKNIQYF. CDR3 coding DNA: TGTGCCAGCAGCTTAGAACGACATCTAGCCAAAAACATTCAGTACTTC. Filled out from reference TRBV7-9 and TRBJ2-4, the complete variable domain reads DTGVSQNPRHKITKRGQNVTFRCDPISEHNRLYWYRQTLGQGPEFLTYFQNEAQLEKSRLLSDRFSAERPKGSFSTLEIQRTEQGDSAMYLCASSLERHLAKNIQYFGAGTRLSVL.

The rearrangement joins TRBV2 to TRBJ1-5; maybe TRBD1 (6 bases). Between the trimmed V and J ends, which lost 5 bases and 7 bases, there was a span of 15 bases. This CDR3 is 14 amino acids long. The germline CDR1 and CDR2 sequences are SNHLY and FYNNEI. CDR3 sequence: CASSRQAVDQPQHF. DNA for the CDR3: TGTGCCAGCAGTCGACAGGCTGTGGACCAGCCCCAGCATTTT.

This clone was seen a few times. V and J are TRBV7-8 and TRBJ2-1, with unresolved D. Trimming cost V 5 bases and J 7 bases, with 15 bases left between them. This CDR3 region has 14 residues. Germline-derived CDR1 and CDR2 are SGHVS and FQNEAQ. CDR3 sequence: CASSPTTLRNEQFF. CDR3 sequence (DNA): TGTGCCAGCAGCCCAACGACCCTCCGGAATGAGCAGTTCTTC. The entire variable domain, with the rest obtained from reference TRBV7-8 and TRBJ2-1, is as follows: GAGVSQSPRYKVAKRGQDVALRCDPISGHVSLFWYQQALGQGPEFLTYFQNEAQLDKSGLPSDRFFAERPEGSVSTLKIQRTQQEDSAVYLCASSPTTLRNEQFFGPGTRLTVL.

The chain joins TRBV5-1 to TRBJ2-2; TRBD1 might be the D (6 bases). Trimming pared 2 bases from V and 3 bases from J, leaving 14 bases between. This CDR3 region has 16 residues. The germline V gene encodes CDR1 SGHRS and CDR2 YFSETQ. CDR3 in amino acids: CASSFQQGRDTGELFF. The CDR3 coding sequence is TGCGCCAGCAGCTTCCAACAGGGAAGGGACACCGGGGAGCTGTTTTTT.

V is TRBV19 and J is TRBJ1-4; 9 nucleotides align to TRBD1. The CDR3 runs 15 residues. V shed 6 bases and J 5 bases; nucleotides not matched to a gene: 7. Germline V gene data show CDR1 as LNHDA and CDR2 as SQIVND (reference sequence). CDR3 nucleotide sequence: TGTGCCAGTAGCCCTACCGGGACAGGGAATGAAAAACTGTTTTTT. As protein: CASSPTGTGNEKLFF.

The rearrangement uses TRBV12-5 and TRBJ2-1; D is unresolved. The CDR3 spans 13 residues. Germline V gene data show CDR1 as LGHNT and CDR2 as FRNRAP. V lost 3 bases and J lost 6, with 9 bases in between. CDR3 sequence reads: CASGLSLVNEQFF. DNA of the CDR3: TGTGCTAGTGGTTTATCTCTAGTCAATGAGCAGTTCTTC.

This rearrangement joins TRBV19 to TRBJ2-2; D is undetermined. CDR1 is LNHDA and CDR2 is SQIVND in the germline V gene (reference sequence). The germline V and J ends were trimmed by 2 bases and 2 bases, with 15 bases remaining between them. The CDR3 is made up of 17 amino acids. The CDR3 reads CASSIRVRSTNTGELFF. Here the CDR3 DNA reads TGTGCCAGTAGTATACGGGTCAGGTCCACTAACACCGGGGAGCTGTTTTTT.

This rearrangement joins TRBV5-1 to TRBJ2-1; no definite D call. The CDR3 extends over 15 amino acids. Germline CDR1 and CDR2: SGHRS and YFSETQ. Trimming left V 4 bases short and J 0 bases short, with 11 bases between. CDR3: CASSQTEFSYNEQFF. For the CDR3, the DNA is TGCGCCAGCAGCCAAACAGAATTCTCCTACAATGAGCAGTTCTTC.

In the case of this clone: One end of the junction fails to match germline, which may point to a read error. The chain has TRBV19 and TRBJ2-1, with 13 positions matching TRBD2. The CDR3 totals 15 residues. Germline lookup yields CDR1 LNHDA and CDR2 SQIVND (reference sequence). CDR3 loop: CASSSAGTSGTSWVF. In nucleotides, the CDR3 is TGTGCCAGTAGTTCCGCCGGGACTAGCGGGACTTCGTGGGTCTTC.

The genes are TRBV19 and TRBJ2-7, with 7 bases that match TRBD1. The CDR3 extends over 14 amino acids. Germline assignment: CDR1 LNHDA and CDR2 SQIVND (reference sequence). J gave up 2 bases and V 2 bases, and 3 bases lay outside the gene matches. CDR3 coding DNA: TGTGCCAGTAGTATAAGACAGGGCCCCTACGAGCAGTACTTC. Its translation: CASSIRQGPYEQYF.

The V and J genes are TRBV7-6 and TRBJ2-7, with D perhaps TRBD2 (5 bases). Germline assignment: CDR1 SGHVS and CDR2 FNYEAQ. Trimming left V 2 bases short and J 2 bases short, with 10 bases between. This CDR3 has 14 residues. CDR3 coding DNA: TGTGCCAGCAGCTTACCCGGACTGGCCTACGAGCAGTACTTC. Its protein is CASSLPGLAYEQYF. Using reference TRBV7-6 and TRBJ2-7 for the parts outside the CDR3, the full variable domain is GAGVSQSPRYKVTKRGQDVALRCDPISGHVSLYWYRQALGQGPEFLTYFNYEAQQDKSGLPNDRFSAERPEGSISTLTIQRTEQRDSAMYRCASSLPGLAYEQYFGPGTRLTVT.

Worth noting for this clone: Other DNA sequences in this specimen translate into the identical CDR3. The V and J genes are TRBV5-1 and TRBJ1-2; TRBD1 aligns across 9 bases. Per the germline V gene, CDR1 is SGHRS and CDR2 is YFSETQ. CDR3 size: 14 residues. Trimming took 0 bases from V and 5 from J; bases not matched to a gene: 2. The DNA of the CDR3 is TGCGCCAGCAGCTTGGAGGGACAGGGTTATGGCTACACCTTC. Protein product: CASSLEGQGYGYTF.

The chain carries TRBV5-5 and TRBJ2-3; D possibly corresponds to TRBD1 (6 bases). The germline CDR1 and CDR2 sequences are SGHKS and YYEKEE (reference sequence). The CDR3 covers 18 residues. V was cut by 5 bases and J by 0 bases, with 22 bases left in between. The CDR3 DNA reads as TGTGCCAGCAGTTTCACCGTAACAGGGCCACCCAGCACAGATACGCAGTATTTT. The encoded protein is CASSFTVTGPPSTDTQYF.

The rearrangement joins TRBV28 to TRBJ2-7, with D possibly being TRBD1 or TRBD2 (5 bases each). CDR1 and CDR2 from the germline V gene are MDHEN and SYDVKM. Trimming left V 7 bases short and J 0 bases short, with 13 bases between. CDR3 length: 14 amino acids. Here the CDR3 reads CASKSAGSSYEQYF. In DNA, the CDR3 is TGTGCCAGCAAGTCGGCAGGGAGCTCCTACGAGCAGTACTTC.